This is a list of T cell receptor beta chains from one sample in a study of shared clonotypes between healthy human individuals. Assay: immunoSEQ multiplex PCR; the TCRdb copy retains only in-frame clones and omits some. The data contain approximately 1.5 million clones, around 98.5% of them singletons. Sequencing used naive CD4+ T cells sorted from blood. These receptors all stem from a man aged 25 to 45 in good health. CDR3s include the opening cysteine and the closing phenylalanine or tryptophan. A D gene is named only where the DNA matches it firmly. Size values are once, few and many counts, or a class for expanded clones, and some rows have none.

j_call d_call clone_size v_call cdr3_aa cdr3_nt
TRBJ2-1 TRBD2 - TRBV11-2 CASSQLLAGVSNEQFF TGTGCCAGCAGCCAACTCCTAGCGGGAGTATCCAATGAGCAGTTCTTC
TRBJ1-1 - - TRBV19 CASSMLYTEAFF TGTGCCAGTAGTATGCTTTACACTGAAGCTTTCTTT
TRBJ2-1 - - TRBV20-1 CSASPGRQFF TGCAGTGCTAGTCCCGGACGCCAGTTCTTC
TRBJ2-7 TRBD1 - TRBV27 CASRRTGATYEQYF TGTGCCAGCAGGAGGACAGGGGCAACCTACGAGCAGTACTTC
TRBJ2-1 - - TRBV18 CASSPLNVGSGEQFF TGTGCCAGCTCACCACTAAATGTGGGTAGCGGTGAGCAGTTCTTC
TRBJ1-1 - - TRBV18 CASSPPRGNTEAFF TGTGCCAGCTCACCCCCTCGGGGGAACACTGAAGCTTTCTTT
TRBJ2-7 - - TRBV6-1 CAVTGLYEQYF TGTGCCGTAACAGGGTTGTACGAGCAGTACTTC
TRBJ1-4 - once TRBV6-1 CASRPSEEKLFF TGTGCCAGCAGACCCTCCGAGGAAAAACTGTTTTTT
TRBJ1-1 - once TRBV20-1 CSAHTGRAFF TGCAGTGCTCATACAGGGAGGGCTTTCTTT
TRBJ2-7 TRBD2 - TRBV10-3 CAISEGSGGTYEQYF TGTGCCATCAGTGAGGGTAGCGGGGGGACCTACGAGCAGTACTTC
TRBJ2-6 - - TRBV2 CASRPDISGANVLTF TGTGCCAGCAGGCCGGACATTTCTGGGGCCAACGTCCTGACTTTC
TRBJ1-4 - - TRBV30 CAWTLGRAEKLFF TGTGCCTGGACCCTCGGGAGGGCTGAAAAACTGTTTTTT
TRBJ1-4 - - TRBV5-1 CASSLPNEKLFF TGCGCCAGCAGCCTCCCTAATGAAAAACTGTTTTTT
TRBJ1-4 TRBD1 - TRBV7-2 CASSDRGPNEKLFF TGTGCCAGCAGCGACAGGGGACCTAATGAAAAACTGTTTTTT